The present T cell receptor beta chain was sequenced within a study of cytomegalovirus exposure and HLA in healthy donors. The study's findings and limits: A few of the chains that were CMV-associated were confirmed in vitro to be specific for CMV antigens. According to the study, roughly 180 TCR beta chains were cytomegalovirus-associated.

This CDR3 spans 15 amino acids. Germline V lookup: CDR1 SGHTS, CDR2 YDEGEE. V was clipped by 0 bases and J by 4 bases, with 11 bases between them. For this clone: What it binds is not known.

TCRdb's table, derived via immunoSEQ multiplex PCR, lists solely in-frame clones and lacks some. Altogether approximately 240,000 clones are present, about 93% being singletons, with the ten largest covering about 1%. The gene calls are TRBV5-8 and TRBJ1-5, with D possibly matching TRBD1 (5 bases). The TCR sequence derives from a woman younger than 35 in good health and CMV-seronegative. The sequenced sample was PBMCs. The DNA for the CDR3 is TGTGCCAGCAGCTTGGGCAGGGTCGGAAATCAGCCCCAGCATTTT. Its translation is CASSLGRVGNQPQHF. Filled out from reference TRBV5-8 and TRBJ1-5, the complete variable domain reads EAGVTQSPTHLIKTRGQQATLRCSPISGHTSVYWYQQALGLGLQFLLWYDEGEERNRGNFPPRFSGRQFPNYSSELNVNALELEDSALYLCASSLGRVGNQPQHFGDGTRLSIL.